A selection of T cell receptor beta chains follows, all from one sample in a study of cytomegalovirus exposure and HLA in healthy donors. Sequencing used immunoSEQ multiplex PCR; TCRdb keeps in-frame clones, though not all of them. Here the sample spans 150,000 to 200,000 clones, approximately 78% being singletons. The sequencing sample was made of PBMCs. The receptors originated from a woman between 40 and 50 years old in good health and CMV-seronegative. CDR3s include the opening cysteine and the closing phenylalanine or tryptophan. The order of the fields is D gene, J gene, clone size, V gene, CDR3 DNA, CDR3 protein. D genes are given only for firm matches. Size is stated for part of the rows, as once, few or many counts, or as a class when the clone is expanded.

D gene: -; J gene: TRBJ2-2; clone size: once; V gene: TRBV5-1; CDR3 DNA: TGCGCCAGCAGCCTACCCCACGGGGAGCTGTTTTTT; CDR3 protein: CASSLPHGELFF
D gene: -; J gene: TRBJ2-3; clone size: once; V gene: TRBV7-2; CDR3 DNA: TGTGCCAGCAGCCTACGCCTCACAGATACGCAGTATTTT; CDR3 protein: CASSLRLTDTQYF
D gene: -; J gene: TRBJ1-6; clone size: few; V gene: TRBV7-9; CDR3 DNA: TGTGCCAGCAGCTCCCTAACGGGTAGTTCACCCCTCCACTTT; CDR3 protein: CASSSLTGSSPLHF
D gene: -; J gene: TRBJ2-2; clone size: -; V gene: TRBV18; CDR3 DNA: TGTGCCAGCTCATTCGGACAAAGGGGGACCGGGGAGCTGTTTTTT; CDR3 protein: CASSFGQRGTGELFF
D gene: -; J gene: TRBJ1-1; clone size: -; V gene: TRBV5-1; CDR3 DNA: TGCGCCAGCAGCTCGCGACTCCGGGGGAACACTGAAGCTTTCTTT; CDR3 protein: CASSSRLRGNTEAFF
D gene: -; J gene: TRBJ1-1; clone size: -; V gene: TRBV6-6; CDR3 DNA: TGTGCCAGCAGTTACACACCAGGGGAAGGGACCACTGAAGCTTTCTTT; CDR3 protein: CASSYTPGEGTTEAFF
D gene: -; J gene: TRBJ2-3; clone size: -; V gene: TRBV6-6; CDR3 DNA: TGTGCCAGCAGCCTGACTATAGGAGTCTCAGATACGCAGTATTTT; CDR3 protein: CASSLTIGVSDTQYF
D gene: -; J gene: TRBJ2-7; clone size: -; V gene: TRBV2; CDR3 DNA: TGTGCCAGCAGGGAGAGAGGAGTGAGAACGGTCGAGCAGTACTTC; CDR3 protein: CASRERGVRTVEQYF
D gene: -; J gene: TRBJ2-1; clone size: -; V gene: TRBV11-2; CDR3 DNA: TGTGCCAGCAGCTTCGGGTCGGCGGGCTCCTACAATGAGCAGTTCTTC; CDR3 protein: CASSFGSAGSYNEQFF
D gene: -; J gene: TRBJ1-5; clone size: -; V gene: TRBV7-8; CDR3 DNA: TGTGCCAGCAGCTTACTCGTAAGGCAGGGCTATCAGCCCCAGCATTTT; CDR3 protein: CASSLLVRQGYQPQHF
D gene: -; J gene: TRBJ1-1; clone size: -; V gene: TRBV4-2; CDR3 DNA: TGTGCCAGCAGCCAGGATCTAACAGGGAGTGGTACTGAAGCTTTCTTT; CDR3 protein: CASSQDLTGSGTEAFF
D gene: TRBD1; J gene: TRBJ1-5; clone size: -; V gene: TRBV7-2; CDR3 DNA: TGTGCCAGCAGCCTTCAGGGGGCCGATCAGCCCCAGCATTTT; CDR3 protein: CASSLQGADQPQHF
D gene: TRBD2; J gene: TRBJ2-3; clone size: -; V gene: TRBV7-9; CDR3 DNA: TGTTCCAGCAGCCCGGGACTAGCGGGGGGATCAGGTACGCAGTATTTT; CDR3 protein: CSSSPGLAGGSGTQYF
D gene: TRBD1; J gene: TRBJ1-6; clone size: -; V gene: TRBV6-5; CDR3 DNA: TGTGCCAGCAGCTACGACAGGGTTAATTCACCCCTCCACTTT; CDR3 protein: CASSYDRVNSPLHF
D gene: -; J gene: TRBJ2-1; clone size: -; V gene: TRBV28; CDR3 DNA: TGTGCCAGCAGTTCCCACCGCAGAACGTTCTACAATGAGCAGTTCTTC; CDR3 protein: CASSSHRRTFYNEQFF
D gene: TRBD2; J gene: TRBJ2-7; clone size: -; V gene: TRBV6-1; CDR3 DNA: TGTGCCAGCAGTGAAGCGGTGGGACTAGCGATCTACGAGCAGTACTTC; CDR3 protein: CASSEAVGLAIYEQYF
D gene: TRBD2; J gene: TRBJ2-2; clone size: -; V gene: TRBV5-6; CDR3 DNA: TGTGCCAGCAGAGGGAGGGCGCGCACCGGGGAGCTGTTTTTT; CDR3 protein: CASRGRARTGELFF
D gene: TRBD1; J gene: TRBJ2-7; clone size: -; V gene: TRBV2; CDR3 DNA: TGTGCCAGCAGTTCACAGGGGAACGAGCAGTACTTC; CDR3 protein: CASSSQGNEQYF
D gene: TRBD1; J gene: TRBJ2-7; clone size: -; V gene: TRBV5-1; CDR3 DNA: TGCGCCAGCAGCTTGCAGGCAGGGGGCTACGAGCAGTACTTC; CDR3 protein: CASSLQAGGYEQYF
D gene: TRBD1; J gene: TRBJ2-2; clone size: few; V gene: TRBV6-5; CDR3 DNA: TGTGCCAGCAGTTACTACCAGGGGGCGAACACCGGGGAGCTGTTTTTT; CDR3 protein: CASSYYQGANTGELFF
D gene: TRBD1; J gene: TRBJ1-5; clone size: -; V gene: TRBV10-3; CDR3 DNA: TGTGCCATCAGCGAGGGACAGACTAGCAATCAGCCCCAGCATTTT; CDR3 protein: CAISEGQTSNQPQHF
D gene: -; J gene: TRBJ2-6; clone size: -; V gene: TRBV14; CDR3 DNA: TGTGCCAGCAGCCAGTACAGGGTTGGGGCCAACGTCCTGACTTTC; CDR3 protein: CASSQYRVGANVLTF
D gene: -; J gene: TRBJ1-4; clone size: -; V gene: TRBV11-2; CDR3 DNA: TGTGCCAGCAGCCCGGCCGGGGGTTGGGAAAAACTGTTTTTT; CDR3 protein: CASSPAGGWEKLFF
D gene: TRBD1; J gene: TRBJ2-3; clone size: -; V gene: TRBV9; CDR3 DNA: TGTGCCAGCAGCGGGGGACAGGGTCGATATCTGAGCACAGATACGCAGTATTTT; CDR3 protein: CASSGGQGRYLSTDTQYF
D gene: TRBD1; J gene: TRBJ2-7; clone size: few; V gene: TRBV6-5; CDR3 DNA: TGTGCCAGCAGCCCGGACAGGGTTCAGTGGGAGCAGTACTTC; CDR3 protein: CASSPDRVQWEQYF
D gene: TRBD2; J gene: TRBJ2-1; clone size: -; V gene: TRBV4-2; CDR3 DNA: TGTGCCAGCAGCGAGGGACTAGCGGGGCTTAAGACCTACAATGAGCAGTTCTTC; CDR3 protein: CASSEGLAGLKTYNEQFF
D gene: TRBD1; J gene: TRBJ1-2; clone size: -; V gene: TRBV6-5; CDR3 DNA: TGTGCCAGCAGCCGGACAGGGAATGCTAACTATGGCTACACCTTC; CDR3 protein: CASSRTGNANYGYTF
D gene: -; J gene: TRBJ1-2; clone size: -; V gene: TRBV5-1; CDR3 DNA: TGCGCCAGCAGCTTGGCCCGGACAACTAACTATGGCTACACCTTC; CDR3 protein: CASSLARTTNYGYTF
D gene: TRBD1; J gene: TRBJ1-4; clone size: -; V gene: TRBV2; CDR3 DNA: TGTGCCAGCAGAAGACAGGGGGTAAATGAAAAACTGTTTTTT; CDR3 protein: CASRRQGVNEKLFF
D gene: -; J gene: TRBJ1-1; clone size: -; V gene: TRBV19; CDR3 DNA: TGTGCCAGTAGTTACAGGGTCGGGGTGAACACTGAAGCTTTCTTT; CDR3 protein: CASSYRVGVNTEAFF
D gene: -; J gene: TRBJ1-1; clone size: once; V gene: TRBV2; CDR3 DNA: TGTGCCAGCAGTGGGGGAGGACTAACTTTGGAAGCTTTCTTT; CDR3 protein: CASSGGGLTLEAFF
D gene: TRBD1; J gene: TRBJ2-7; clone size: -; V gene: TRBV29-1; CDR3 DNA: TGCAGCGTCTGGGTCTGGGACAGTAAAGCCGAGCAGTACTTC; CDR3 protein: CSVWVWDSKAEQYF
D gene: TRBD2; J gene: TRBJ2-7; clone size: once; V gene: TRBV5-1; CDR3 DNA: TGCGCCAGCAGCTTGGCTGGGACTAGCGGGGGTAAAACCTACGAGCAGTACTTC; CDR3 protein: CASSLAGTSGGKTYEQYF
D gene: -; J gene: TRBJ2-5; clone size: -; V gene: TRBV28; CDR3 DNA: TGTGCCAGCAGTCTCAATCGACAGGATCCACCGACCGAGACCCAGTACTTC; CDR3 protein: CASSLNRQDPPTETQYF
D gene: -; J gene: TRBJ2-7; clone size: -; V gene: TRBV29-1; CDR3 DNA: TGCAGCGTTCTGGACAGCCCCTACGAGCAGTACTTC; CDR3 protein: CSVLDSPYEQYF
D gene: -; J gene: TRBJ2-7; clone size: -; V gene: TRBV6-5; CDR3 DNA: TGTGCCAGCGGCAGGGGACGAGGATACGAGCAGTACTTC; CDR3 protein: CASGRGRGYEQYF
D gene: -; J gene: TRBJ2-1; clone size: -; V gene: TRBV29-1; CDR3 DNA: TGCAGCGTGGGGCCGGGACTCGATTACAATGAGCAGTTCTTC; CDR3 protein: CSVGPGLDYNEQFF
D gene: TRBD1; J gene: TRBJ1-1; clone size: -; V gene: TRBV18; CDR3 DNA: TGTGCCAGCTCACGAACGGGACAGGGGAACACTGAAGCTTTCTTT; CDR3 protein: CASSRTGQGNTEAFF
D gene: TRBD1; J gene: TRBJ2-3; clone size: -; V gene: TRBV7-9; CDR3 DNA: TGTGCCAGCAGCCGCAAATGGACAGGGGGTAAAGAGAATACGCAGTATTTT; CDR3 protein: CASSRKWTGGKENTQYF
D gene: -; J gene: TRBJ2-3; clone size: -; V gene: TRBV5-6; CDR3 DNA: TGTGCCAGCAGCTTGGGCAGGGTAGCGCAGTATTTT; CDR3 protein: CASSLGRVAQYF
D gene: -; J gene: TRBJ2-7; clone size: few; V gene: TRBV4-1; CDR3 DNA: TGCGCCAGCAGCCAGGCCCCAGAGGGAATCTCCTACGAGCAGTACTTC; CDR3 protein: CASSQAPEGISYEQYF
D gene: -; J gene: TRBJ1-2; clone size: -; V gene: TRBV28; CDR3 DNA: TGTGCCAGCAGTCCACCGCGGTCGGGACAATGGTCTGAAGGCTACACCTTC; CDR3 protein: CASSPPRSGQWSEGYTF
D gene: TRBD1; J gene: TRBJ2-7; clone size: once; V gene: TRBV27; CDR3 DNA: TGTGCCAGCTCGAGACAGGGGGCGAGCGAGCAGTACTTC; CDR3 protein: CASSRQGASEQYF
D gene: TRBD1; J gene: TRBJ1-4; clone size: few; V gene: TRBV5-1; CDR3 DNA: TGCGCCAGCAGCCCCGGGACAGGGGGAAAAATGAAAAAACTGTTTTTT; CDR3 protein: CASSPGTGGKMKKLFF
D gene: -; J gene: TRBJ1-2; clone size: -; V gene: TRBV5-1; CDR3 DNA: TGCGCCAGCAGCTTCCTAGGGGGTTCCGAGTATGGCTACACCTTC; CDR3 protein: CASSFLGGSEYGYTF
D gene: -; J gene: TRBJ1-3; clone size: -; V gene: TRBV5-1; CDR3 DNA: TGCGCCAGCAGCTTGGAGGCAGGGTCTGGAAACACCATATATTTT; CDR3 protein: CASSLEAGSGNTIYF
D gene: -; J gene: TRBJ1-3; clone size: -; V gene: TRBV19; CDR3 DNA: TGTGCCAGTAGTACTCCCCACAGGGGAAACACCATATATTTT; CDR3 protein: CASSTPHRGNTIYF
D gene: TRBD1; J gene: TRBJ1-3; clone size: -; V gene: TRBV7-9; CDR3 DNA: TGTTCCAGCAGCCCCGCCGGGACAGGGTCTGGAAACACCATATATTTT; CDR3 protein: CSSSPAGTGSGNTIYF
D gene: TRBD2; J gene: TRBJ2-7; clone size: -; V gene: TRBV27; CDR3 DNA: TGTGCCAGCAGTTTATTTAGCGGGGGGGCCCACGAGCAGTACTTC; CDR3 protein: CASSLFSGGAHEQYF
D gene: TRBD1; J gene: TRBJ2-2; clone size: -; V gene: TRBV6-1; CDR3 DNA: TGTGCCAGCAATGGACAGGGGGCCACCGGGGAGCTGTTTTTT; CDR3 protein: CASNGQGATGELFF
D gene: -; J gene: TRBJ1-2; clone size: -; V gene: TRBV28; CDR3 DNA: TGTGCCAGCAGCCTTGGTCGAGCGGGAGGAGGCTACACCTTC; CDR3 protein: CASSLGRAGGGYTF
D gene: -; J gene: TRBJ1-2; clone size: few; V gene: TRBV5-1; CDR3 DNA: TGCGCCAGCAGCTTGGCGGGGGTAGGAGGCTACACCTTC; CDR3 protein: CASSLAGVGGYTF
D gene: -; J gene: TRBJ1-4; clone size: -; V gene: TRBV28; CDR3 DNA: TGTGCCAGCCGAAGGACAGTATCCATGAAGGATGAAAAACTGTTTTTT; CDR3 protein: CASRRTVSMKDEKLFF
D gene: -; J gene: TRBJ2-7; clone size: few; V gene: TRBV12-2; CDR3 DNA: TGTGCAAGTCGCTCTCTGCCGGGACTAGCGGGGCTAGTAAGCTTCGAGCAGTACTTC; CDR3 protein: CASRSLPGLAGLVSFEQYF